A single sample is the source of the 25 T cell receptor beta chains below, sequenced in a study of T cell changes during pregnancy in multiple sclerosis. The protocol was immunoSEQ multiplex PCR, while the TCRdb copy is restricted to in-frame clones and leaves out a portion. The sample consists of 40,000 to 50,000 clones, about nine tenths of them appearing once. This sample comprised CD8+ T cells from peripheral blood mononuclear cells, obtained in the first trimester of pregnancy. The receptors derive from a female donor with multiple sclerosis, enrolled in a pregnancy study.

The CDR3 nucleotides are TGTGCCAGCAGCTTTATAGAACATACGCAGTATTTT. Its translation is CASSFIEHTQYF. This chain uses TRBV7-9 with TRBJ2-3, with no clear D. V gave up 3 bases and J gave up 7 bases, with 8 bases separating them. CDR3 size: 12 residues. Per germline, CDR1 SEHNR and CDR2 FQNEAQ (reference sequence). The full variable domain, in which reference TRBV7-9 and TRBJ2-3 provide the parts outside the CDR3, is DTGVSQNPRHKITKRGQNVTFRCDPISEHNRLYWYRQTLGQGPEFLTYFQNEAQLEKSRLLSDRFSAERPKGSFSTLEIQRTEQGDSAMYLCASSFIEHTQYFGPGTRLTVL.

The chain uses TRBV7-2 and TRBJ2-5; 8 bases agree with TRBD1. Unmatched junction bases numbered 6, after V lost 5 bases and J lost 4 bases. This CDR3 spans 14 amino acids. The germline gives CDR1 SGHTA, CDR2 FQGNSA. CDR3 coding DNA: TGTGCCAGCAGCCCAGGGGGCGCGGGAGAGACCCAGTACTTC. Its protein is CASSPGGAGETQYF.

Only a few counts were recorded for this clone. The rearrangement joins TRBV2 to TRBJ2-7, with D possibly TRBD1 on 6 matching bases. Looked up from germline, CDR1 is SNHLY and CDR2 is FYNNEI. The ends were cut back, 9 bases at V and 3 bases at J, with 12 bases in the middle. The CDR3 contains 12 residues. The CDR3 sequence is CASNLDSYEQYF. CDR3 nucleotide sequence: TGTGCCAGTAATTTGGACAGCTACGAGCAGTACTTC.

The J gene is TRBJ1-6, the V gene TRBV9, with no clear D. With 2 bases removed from V and 4 bases from J, the gap between germline ends came to 10 bases. The length of the CDR3 is 15 residues. Germline values: CDR1 SGDLS, CDR2 YYNGEE. In DNA form, the CDR3 reads TGTGCCAGCAGCGTTTCGAGGCTGTATAATTCACCCCTCCACTTT. This sequence encodes CASSVSRLYNSPLHF.

The rearrangement links TRBV6-5 to TRBJ2-7; D is possibly TRBD1 (5 bases). Germline CDR1 is MNHEY and CDR2 is SVGAGI. The CDR3 extends over 15 amino acids. V lost 0 bases and J lost 5, with 14 bases in between. CDR3 region: CASSYSSGNSNEQYF. Here the CDR3 DNA reads TGTGCCAGCAGTTACTCGTCAGGGAATAGTAACGAGCAGTACTTC.

This clone was recorded once. The genes are TRBV9 and TRBJ1-6; 7 bases are a match to TRBD1. Trimming cost V 0 bases and J 9 bases; bases outside gene matches: 6. The CDR3 is 15 amino acids. CDR1 and CDR2 (germline): SGDLS, YYNGEE. The CDR3 spells CASSVGRDSGSPLHF. The CDR3 DNA is TGTGCCAGCAGCGTAGGAAGGGACAGTGGTTCACCCCTCCACTTT.

This clone was seen a single time. The rearrangement joins TRBV4-1 to TRBJ2-1; 7 nucleotides line up with TRBD2. The V gene end was trimmed by 1 base and the J gene end by 0 bases; junction bases not matched to a gene: 6. Germline values: CDR1 MGHRA, CDR2 YSYEKL. The CDR3 covers 17 residues. The CDR3 here is CASSQGLRESSYNEQFF. CDR3 coding DNA: TGCGCCAGCAGCCAAGGGCTGCGGGAGAGCTCCTACAATGAGCAGTTCTTC.

This sequence joins TRBV4-1 and TRBJ1-2; the D is unclear. Trimming removed 1 base from V and 3 bases from J, with 18 bases in between. The CDR3 contains 17 residues. The germline gives CDR1 MGHRA, CDR2 YSYEKL. The CDR3 reads CASSQARAGNEYYGYTF. CDR3 DNA sequence: TGCGCCAGCAGCCAAGCCCGGGCCGGGAACGAATACTATGGCTACACCTTC.

The chain combines TRBV10-3 with TRBJ1-3; D perhaps matches TRBD1 (5 bases). Per germline, CDR1 ENHRY and CDR2 SYGVKD. Trimming took 7 bases from V and 3 from J, leaving 13 bases between them. There are 14 residues in the CDR3. The CDR3 nucleotides read TGTGCCATCATCCCCGGGACTGTTGGAAACACCATATATTTT. This encodes CAIIPGTVGNTIYF.

The chain carries TRBV14 and TRBJ1-6; D remains unclear. The CDR3 is 15 residues long. Looked up from germline, CDR1 is SGHDN and CDR2 is FVKESK. Trimming shortened V by 3 bases and J by 5 bases, and 11 bases separated the two germline ends. CDR3 sequence reads: CASSHSGFHNSPLHF. The CDR3 DNA follows: TGTGCCAGCAGCCATTCCGGGTTCCATAATTCACCCCTCCACTTT.

The chain links TRBV7-2 to TRBJ2-1; maybe TRBD2 (5 bases). Germline-derived CDR1 and CDR2 are SGHTA and FQGNSA. The CDR3 loop spans 15 amino acids. Trimming took 2 bases from V and 0 from J, leaving 8 bases between them. CDR3 sequence: CASSLSGTSYNEQFF. The CDR3 coding sequence is TGTGCCAGCAGCTTAAGCGGAACCTCCTACAATGAGCAGTTCTTC.

The chain recombines TRBV6-4 with TRBJ2-1, with 12 bases lining up with TRBD2. Germline trimming cut 1 base from V and 8 bases from J; bases unmatched to any gene: 6. The CDR3 is 16 amino acids. Per the germline V gene, CDR1 is MRHNA and CDR2 is SNTAGT. The DNA for the CDR3 is TGTGCCAGCAGTGACTGGACTAGCGGGGAGGTCTATGAGCAGTTCTTC. It yields the protein CASSDWTSGEVYEQFF.

Points on this clone: Sequence at one end of the junction differs from germline and may be a read error. J is TRBJ2-7 and V is TRBV27; D perhaps matches TRBD1 (7 bases). The CDR3 runs to 13 residues. The germline V gene encodes CDR1 MNHEY and CDR2 SMNVEV (reference sequence). CDR3 sequence reads: CASSNGQEGSGEF. In DNA form, the CDR3 reads TGTGCCAGCAGCAACGGACAGGAGGGTAGCGGAGAGTTC.

A single count supports this clone. The chain links TRBV6-5 to TRBJ2-2; 8 bases map to TRBD1. Germline V gene lookup returns CDR1 MNHEY and CDR2 SVGAGI. V shed 5 bases, J shed 6 bases, and the junction held 8 bases outside the gene matches. This CDR3 is 15 amino acids long. Written as DNA, the CDR3 is TGTGCCAGCAGTCCAACAGGGGGTTTCCCCGGGGAGCTGTTTTTT. It encodes CASSPTGGFPGELFF.

The chain is built from TRBV30 and TRBJ2-1, with D hard to call. CDR1 is GTSNPN, CDR2 SVGIG, per germline (reference sequence). V shed 5 bases and J shed 9 bases, with 8 bases lying between them. CDR3 size: 10 residues. CDR3 DNA: TGTGCCTGGGAGGTCGTTGAGCAGTTCTTC. Protein sequence: CAWEVVEQFF.

The chain recombines TRBV4-3 with TRBJ2-7; D may be TRBD1 (5 bases). Germline V gene data show CDR1 as LGHNA and CDR2 as YSLEER. The V gene lost 2 bases and the J gene lost 1 base, with 9 bases spanning the gap. This CDR3 spans 14 amino acids. The CDR3: CASSQPDRSYEQYF. The DNA for the CDR3 is TGCGCCAGCAGCCAACCCGACAGATCCTACGAGCAGTACTTC.

The V gene is TRBV2, the J gene TRBJ1-1; maybe TRBD1 (6 bases). The V end lost 10 bases, the J end lost 4 bases, and 16 bases lay between the germline ends. The CDR3 is 13 residues long. The germline V gene encodes CDR1 SNHLY and CDR2 FYNNEI. The CDR3 is CATRSTGRTEAFF. CDR3 bases: TGTGCCACCCGATCTACAGGGCGCACTGAAGCTTTCTTT.

This clone was seen a few times. The chain has TRBV7-6 and TRBJ1-2; D not resolved. Trimming cost V 5 bases and J 6 bases, with 13 bases left between them. The germline gives CDR1 SGHVS, CDR2 FNYEAQ. The CDR3 totals 13 residues. CDR3 amino acids: CASSGAAGDGYTF. The DNA of the CDR3 is TGTGCCAGCAGCGGAGCGGCAGGAGATGGCTACACCTTC. Filled out from reference TRBV7-6 and TRBJ1-2, the complete variable domain reads GAGVSQSPRYKVTKRGQDVALRCDPISGHVSLYWYRQALGQGPEFLTYFNYEAQQDKSGLPNDRFSAERPEGSISTLTIQRTEQRDSAMYRCASSGAAGDGYTFGSGTRLTVV.

The chain employs TRBV27 and TRBJ1-5; D remains ambiguous. V was cut by 6 bases and J by 2 bases, with 8 bases left in between. The CDR3 loop spans 13 amino acids. Per germline, CDR1 MNHEY and CDR2 SMNVEV (reference sequence). CDR3 protein: CASSTSGNQPQHF. The CDR3 region has the DNA TGTGCCAGCAGCACGTCGGGCAATCAGCCCCAGCATTTT.

This clone showed up just a few times. This chain connects TRBV6-5 to TRBJ1-5; 10 bases are shared with TRBD1. This CDR3 region has 15 residues. Germline V CDR1 and CDR2: MNHEY, SVGAGI. V was clipped by 5 bases and J by 10 bases; unmatched bases: 11. The CDR3 nucleotides read TGTGCCAGCAGTAGCCGGGACAGGGGCCTTCAACCCCAGCATTTT. Translation: CASSSRDRGLQPQHF.

The chain couples TRBV27 to TRBJ1-1; 7 bases line up with TRBD1. The trim removed 6 bases at V and 3 bases at J, leaving 4 bases unmatched. CDR1 MNHEY and CDR2 SMNVEV come from the germline V gene (reference sequence). The CDR3 is made up of 13 amino acids. CDR3 in DNA: TGTGCCAGCAGACCAGGGGGAGACACTGAAGCTTTCTTT. It specifies CASRPGGDTEAFF.

The chain recombines TRBV5-1 with TRBJ2-1, with D possibly being TRBD2 (6 bases). The V gene's germline CDR1 is SGHRS and CDR2 YFSETQ. The CDR3 length is 14 residues. The ends were cut back, 2 bases at V and 8 bases at J, with 14 bases in the middle. CDR3 DNA sequence: TGCGCCAGCAGCTTAACGCAGGGAGGAGATGAGCAGTTCTTC. It yields the protein CASSLTQGGDEQFF.

This clone was observed at least ten times. The chain is built from TRBV19 and TRBJ1-1, with D possibly TRBD1 on 5 matching bases. This CDR3 spans 14 amino acids. Trimming took 7 bases from V and 0 from J, leaving 12 bases between them. Germline CDR1 reads LNHDA; CDR2 reads SQIVND (reference sequence). In DNA, the CDR3 is TGTGCCAGTACCCCAGGGTCCATGAACACTGAAGCTTTCTTT. This sequence encodes CASTPGSMNTEAFF.

V is TRBV21-1 and J is TRBJ2-2; the table's D call, TRBD1, has no DNA check behind it. TRBV21-1 is reported as a pseudogene. The length of the CDR3 is 17 residues. This chain's CDR3 is CASSPPGQGYDTGELFF. CDR3 sequence (DNA): TGTGCCAGCAGCCCTCCAGGACAGGGCTACGACACCGGGGAGCTGTTTTTT.

This rearrangement joins TRBV27 to TRBJ2-2, with 9 bases that match TRBD2. J was trimmed by 1 base and V by 2 bases; bases with no gene match: 8. Germline V gives CDR1 MNHEY, CDR2 SMNVEV (reference sequence). The CDR3 consists of 18 residues. The chain's CDR3 is CASSLLAGQRLNTGELFF. CDR3 nucleotides: TGTGCCAGCAGTTTACTAGCGGGGCAGAGGCTGAACACCGGGGAGCTGTTTTTT.